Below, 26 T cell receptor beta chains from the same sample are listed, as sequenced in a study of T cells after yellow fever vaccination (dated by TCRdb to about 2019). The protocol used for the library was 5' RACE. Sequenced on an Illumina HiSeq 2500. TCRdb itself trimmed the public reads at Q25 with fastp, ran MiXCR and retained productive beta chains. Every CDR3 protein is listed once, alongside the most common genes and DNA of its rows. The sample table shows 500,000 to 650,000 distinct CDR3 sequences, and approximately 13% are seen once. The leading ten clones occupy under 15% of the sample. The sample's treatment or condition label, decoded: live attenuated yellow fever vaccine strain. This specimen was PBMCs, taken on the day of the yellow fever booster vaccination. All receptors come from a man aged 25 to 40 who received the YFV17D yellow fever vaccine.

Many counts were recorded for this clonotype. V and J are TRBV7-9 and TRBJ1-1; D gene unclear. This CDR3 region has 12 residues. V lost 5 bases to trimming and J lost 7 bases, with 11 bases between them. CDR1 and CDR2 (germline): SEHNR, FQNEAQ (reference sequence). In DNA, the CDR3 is TGTGCCAGCAGCGAGTACACCCGTGAAGCTTTCTTT. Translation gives CASSEYTREAFF. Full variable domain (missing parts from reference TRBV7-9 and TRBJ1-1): DTGVSQNPRHKITKRGQNVTFRCDPISEHNRLYWYRQTLGQGPEFLTYFQNEAQLEKSRLLSDRFSAERPKGSFSTLEIQRTEQGDSAMYLCASSEYTREAFFGQGTRLTVV.

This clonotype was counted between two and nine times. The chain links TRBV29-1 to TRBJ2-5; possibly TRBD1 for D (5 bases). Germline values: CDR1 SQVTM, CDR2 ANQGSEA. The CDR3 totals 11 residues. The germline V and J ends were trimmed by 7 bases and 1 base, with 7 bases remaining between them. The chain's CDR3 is CSGTTQETQYF. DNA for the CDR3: TGCAGCGGGACAACCCAAGAGACCCAGTACTTC.

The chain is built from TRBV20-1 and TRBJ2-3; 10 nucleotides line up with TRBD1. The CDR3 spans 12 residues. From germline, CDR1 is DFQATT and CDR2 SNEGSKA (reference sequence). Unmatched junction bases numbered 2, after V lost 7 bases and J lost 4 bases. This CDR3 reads CSVGTGADTQYF. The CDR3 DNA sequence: TGCAGTGTAGGGACAGGGGCAGATACGCAGTATTTT.

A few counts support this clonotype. The CDR3 nucleotides read TGCAGTGCTGGCGGGAGAGCAGGGGTTACGCAGTATTTT. Its protein product is CSAGGRAGVTQYF. The genes are TRBV20-1 and TRBJ2-3; D is perhaps TRBD2 (7 bases). V was clipped by 5 bases and J by 8 bases, with 17 bases between them. This CDR3 is 13 amino acids long. Per the germline V gene, CDR1 is DFQATT and CDR2 is SNEGSKA (reference sequence).

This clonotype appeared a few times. The CDR3: CASSLGFFAYNEQFF. Here the CDR3 DNA reads TGTGCCAGCAGCTTGGGATTTTTTGCCTACAATGAGCAGTTCTTC. The chain joins TRBV7-2 to TRBJ2-1; D ambiguous. CDR3 length: 15 amino acids. The germline V gene encodes CDR1 SGHTA and CDR2 FQGNSA. V was pared by 3 bases and J by 2 bases, with 11 bases between.

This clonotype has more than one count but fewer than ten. CDR3 residues: CASSSPGTGDSPLHF. Here the CDR3 DNA reads TGTGCCAGCAGCTCCCCCGGGACAGGGGATTCACCCCTCCACTTT. V usage is TRBV5-4 and J usage is TRBJ1-6; TRBD1 matches at 10 bases. After removal of 3 bases from V and 8 bases from J, the junction contained 5 bases not matched to a gene. Germline V gives CDR1 SGHNT, CDR2 YYREEE (reference sequence). This CDR3 contains 15 residues.

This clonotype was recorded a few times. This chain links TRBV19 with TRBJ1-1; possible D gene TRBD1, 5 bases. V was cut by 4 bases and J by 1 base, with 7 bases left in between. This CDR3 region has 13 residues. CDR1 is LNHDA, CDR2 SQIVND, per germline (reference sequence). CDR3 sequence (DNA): TGTGCCAGTAGTAAGACAGAGAACACTGAAGCTTTCTTT. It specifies CASSKTENTEAFF.

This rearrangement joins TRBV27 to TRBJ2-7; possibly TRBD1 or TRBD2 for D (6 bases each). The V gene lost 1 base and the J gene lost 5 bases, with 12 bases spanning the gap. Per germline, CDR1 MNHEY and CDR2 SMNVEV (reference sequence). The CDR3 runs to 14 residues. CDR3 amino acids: CASSLWPGADEQYF. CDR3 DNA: TGTGCCAGCAGTTTATGGCCGGGGGCGGACGAGCAGTACTTC.

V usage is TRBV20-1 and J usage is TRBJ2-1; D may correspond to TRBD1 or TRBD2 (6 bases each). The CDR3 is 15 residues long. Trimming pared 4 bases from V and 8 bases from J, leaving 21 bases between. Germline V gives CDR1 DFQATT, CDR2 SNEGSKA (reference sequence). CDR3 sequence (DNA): TGCAGTGCTACCGGGGTTCCGGGGGCGGACGATGAGCAGTTCTTC. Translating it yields CSATGVPGADDEQFF.

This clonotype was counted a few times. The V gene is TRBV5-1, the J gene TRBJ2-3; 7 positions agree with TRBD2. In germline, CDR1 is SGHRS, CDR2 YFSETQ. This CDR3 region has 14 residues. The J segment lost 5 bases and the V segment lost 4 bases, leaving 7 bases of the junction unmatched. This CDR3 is CASSIQRERDTQYF. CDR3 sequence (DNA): TGCGCCAGCAGCATACAGCGGGAACGAGATACGCAGTATTTT.

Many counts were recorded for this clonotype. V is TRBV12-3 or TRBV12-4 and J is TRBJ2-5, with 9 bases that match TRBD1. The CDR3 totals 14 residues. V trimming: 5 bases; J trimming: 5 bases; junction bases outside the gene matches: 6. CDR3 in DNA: TGTGCCAGCAGTCCCAGGACAGGGGTGGAGACCCAGTACTTC. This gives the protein CASSPRTGVETQYF.

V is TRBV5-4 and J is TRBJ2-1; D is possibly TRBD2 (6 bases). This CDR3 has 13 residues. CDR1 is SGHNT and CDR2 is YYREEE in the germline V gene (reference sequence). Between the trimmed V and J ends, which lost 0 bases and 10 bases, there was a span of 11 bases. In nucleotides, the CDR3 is TGTGCCAGCAGCTTGGCACTAGCTAAAGAGCAGTTCTTC. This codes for CASSLALAKEQFF.

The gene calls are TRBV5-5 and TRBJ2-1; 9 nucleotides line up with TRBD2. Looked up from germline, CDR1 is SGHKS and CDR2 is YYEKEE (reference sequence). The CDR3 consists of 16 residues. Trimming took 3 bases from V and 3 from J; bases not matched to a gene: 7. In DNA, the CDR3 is TGTGCCAGCAGCTCCGCGACTAGCGGAAACTACAATGAGCAGTTCTTC. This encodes CASSSATSGNYNEQFF. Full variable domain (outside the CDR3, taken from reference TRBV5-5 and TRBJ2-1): DAGVTQSPTHLIKTRGQQVTLRCSPISGHKSVSWYQQVLGQGPQFIFQYYEKEERGRGNFPDRFSARQFPNYSSELNVNALLLGDSALYLCASSSATSGNYNEQFFGPGTRLTVL.

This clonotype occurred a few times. The CDR3 sequence: CASTEGSPTYEQYF. DNA of the CDR3: TGTGCCAGCACGGAGGGGAGCCCTACCTACGAGCAGTACTTC. The V call is TRBV6-2 or TRBV6-3, the J call TRBJ2-7; a possible D gene is TRBD2 (6 bases). With 7 bases removed from V and 2 bases from J, the gap between germline ends came to 15 bases. The germline V gene has CDR1 MNHEY and CDR2 SVGEGT. This CDR3 spans 14 amino acids.

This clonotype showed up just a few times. CDR3 bases: TGTGCCAGCAGTTCATCAGGGCCCCAGCATTTT. Its protein is CASSSSGPQHF. The gene calls are TRBV6-6 and TRBJ1-5; no firm D call. Deletions cut 4 bases from V and 9 bases from J, with 7 bases between. The CDR3 is 11 amino acids. From germline, CDR1 is MNHNY and CDR2 SVGAGI (reference sequence).

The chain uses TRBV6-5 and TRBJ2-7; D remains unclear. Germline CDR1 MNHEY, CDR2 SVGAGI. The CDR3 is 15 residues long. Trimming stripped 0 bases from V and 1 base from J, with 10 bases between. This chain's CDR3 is CASSYSTQLSYEQYF. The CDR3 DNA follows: TGTGCCAGCAGTTACTCGACGCAGCTTTCCTACGAGCAGTACTTC.

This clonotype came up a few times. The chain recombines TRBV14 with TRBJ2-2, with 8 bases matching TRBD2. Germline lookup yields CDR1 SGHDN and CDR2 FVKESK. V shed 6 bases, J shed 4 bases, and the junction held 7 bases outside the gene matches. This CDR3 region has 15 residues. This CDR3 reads CASSGLAGVTGELFF. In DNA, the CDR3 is TGTGCCAGCAGTGGACTAGCAGGTGTCACCGGGGAGCTGTTTTTT.

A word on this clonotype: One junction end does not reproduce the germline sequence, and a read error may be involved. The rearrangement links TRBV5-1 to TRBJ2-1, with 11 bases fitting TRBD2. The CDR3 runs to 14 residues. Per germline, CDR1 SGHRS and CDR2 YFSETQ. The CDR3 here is CTSSGTSGYNEQFF. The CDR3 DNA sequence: TGCACCAGCAGCGGGACTAGCGGCTACAATGAGCAGTTCTTC.

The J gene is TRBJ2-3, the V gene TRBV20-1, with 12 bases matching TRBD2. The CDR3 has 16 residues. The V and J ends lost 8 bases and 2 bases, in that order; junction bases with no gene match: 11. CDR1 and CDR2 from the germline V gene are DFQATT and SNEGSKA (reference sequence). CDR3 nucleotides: TGCAGTAGACTAGCGGGAGCCGGAGGGTCCACAGATACGCAGTATTTT. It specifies CSRLAGAGGSTDTQYF.

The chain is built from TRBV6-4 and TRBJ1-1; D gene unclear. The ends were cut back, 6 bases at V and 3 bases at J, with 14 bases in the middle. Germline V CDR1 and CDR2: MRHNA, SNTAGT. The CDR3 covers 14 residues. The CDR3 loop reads CASRRDPVYTEAFF. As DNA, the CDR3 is TGTGCCAGCAGGAGAGACCCAGTCTACACTGAAGCTTTCTTT.

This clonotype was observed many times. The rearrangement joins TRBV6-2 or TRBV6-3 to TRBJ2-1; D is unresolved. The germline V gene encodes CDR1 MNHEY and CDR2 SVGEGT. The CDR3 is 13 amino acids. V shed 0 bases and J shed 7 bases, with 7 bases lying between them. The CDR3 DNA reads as TGTGCCAGCAGTTACTCTGTTTGGAATGAGCAGTTCTTC. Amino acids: CASSYSVWNEQFF.

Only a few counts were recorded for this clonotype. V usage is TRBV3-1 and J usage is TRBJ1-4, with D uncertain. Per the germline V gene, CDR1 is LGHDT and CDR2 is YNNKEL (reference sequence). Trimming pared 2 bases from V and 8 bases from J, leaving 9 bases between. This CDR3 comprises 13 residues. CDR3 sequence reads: CASSQRTGEKLFF. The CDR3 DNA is TGTGCCAGCAGCCAACGAACGGGGGAAAAACTGTTTTTT.

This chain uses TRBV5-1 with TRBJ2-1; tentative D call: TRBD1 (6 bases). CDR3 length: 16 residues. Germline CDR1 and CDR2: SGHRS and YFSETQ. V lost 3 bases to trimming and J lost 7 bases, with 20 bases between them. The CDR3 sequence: CASSSRGSERGNEQFF. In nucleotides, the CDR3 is TGCGCCAGCAGCTCGAGGGGGTCCGAACGTGGGAATGAGCAGTTCTTC. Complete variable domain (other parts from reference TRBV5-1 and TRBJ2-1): KAGVTQTPRYLIKTRGQQVTLSCSPISGHRSVSWYQQTPGQGLQFLFEYFSETQRNKGNFPGRFSGRQFSNSRSEMNVSTLELGDSALYLCASSSRGSERGNEQFFGPGTRLTVL.

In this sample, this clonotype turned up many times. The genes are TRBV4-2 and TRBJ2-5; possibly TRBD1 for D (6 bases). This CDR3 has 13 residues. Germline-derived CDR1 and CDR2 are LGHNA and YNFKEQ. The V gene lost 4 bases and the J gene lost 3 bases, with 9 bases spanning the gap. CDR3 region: CASSRAGEETQYF. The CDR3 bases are TGTGCCAGCAGCCGGGCAGGGGAAGAGACCCAGTACTTC.

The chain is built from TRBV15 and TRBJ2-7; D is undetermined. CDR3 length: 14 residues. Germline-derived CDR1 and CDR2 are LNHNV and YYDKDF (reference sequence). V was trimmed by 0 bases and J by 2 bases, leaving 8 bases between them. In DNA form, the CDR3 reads TGTGCCACCAGCAGAGACGTCGGTACCTACGAGCAGTACTTC. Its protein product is CATSRDVGTYEQYF.

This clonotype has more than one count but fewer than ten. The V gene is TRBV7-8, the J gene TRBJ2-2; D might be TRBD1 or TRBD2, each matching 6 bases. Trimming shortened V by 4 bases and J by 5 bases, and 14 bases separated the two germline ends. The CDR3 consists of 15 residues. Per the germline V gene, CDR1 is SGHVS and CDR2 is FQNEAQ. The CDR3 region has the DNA TGTGCCAGCAGCTACTTTGGAGGGGGGACCGGGGAGCTGTTTTTT. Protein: CASSYFGGGTGELFF. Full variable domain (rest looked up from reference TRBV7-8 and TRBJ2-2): GAGVSQSPRYKVAKRGQDVALRCDPISGHVSLFWYQQALGQGPEFLTYFQNEAQLDKSGLPSDRFFAERPEGSVSTLKIQRTQQEDSAVYLCASSYFGGGTGELFFGEGSRLTVL.